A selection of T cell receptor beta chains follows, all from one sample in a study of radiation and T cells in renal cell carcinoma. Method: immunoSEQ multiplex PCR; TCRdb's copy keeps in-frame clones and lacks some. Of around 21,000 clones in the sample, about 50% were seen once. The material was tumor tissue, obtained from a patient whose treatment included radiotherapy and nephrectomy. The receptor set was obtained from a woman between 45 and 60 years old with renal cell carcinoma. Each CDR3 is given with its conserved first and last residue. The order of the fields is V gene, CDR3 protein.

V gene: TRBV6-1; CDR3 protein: CASSTGQGVYF
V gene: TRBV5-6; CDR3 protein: CASSLGQGVNIQYF
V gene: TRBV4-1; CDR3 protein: CASSQEEGGGKSNEQFF
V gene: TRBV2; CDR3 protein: CASRATGGLTEAFF
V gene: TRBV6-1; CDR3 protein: CASSEKSRTGEQYF
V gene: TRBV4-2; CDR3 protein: CASSQRRSERRTDTQYF
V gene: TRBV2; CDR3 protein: CASRDVSNEQFF
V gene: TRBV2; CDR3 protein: CASSGTSGGFGAQYF
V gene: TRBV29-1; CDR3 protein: CSAGPEGYTF
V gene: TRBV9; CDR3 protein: CASSANPGTGYEQYF
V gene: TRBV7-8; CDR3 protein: CASSSTSRSNQPQHF
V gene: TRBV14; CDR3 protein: CASSPGQAQETQYF
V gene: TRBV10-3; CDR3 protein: CAAREPNTGELFF